The 20 T cell receptor beta chains presented below share a single source sample, sequenced in a study of blood T cell repertoires in COVID-19. The repertoire was sequenced with immunoSEQ multiplex PCR; TCRdb's copy has only in-frame clones and lacks some. The sample lists approximately 150,000 clones; about 77% were seen once. Source material: peripheral blood. The receptors stem from a man aged 60-69 years with acute or convalescent COVID-19.

The rearrangement joins TRBV11-2 to TRBJ2-3; a possible D gene is TRBD2 (6 bases). This CDR3 comprises 14 residues. The ends were cut back, 5 bases at V and 5 bases at J, with 14 bases in the middle. CDR1 and CDR2 from the germline V gene are SGHAT and FQNNGV. CDR3 region: CASSPGTGEDTQYF. The DNA of the CDR3 is TGTGCCAGCAGCCCCGGGACGGGAGAAGATACGCAGTATTTT.

The table lists this clone with a few counts. This chain connects TRBV13 to TRBJ2-5, with D possibly matching TRBD1 (5 bases). V gave up 0 bases and J gave up 3 bases, with 11 bases separating them. The CDR3 length is 15 residues. From germline, CDR1 is PRHDT and CDR2 FYEKMQ (reference sequence). The CDR3 is CASSLGWAGKETQYF. As DNA, the CDR3 is TGTGCCAGCAGCTTAGGCTGGGCAGGGAAAGAGACCCAGTACTTC.

The V call is TRBV19, the J call TRBJ2-6, with D unclear. The CDR3 loop spans 13 amino acids. Trimming removed 7 bases from V and 4 bases from J, with 8 bases in between. The germline gives CDR1 LNHDA, CDR2 SQIVND (reference sequence). The CDR3 loop reads CASTPQGANVLTF. CDR3 in DNA: TGTGCCAGTACCCCACAGGGGGCCAACGTCCTGACTTTC.

The rearrangement links TRBV28 to TRBJ1-2; no firm D call. Trimming took 2 bases from V and 8 from J, leaving 15 bases between them. There are 14 residues in the CDR3. Germline V CDR1 and CDR2: MDHEN, SYDVKM. CDR3 residues: CASSLNWQATGYTF. The CDR3, as DNA: TGTGCCAGCAGTTTAAATTGGCAGGCAACAGGCTACACCTTC.

The chain joins TRBV7-2 to TRBJ1-5, with a weak D call TRBD1 (6 bases). This CDR3 has 16 amino acids. Trimming shortened V by 5 bases and J by 7 bases, and 21 bases separated the two germline ends. Looked up from germline, CDR1 is SGHTA and CDR2 is FQGNSA. Here the CDR3 DNA reads TGTGCCAGCAGCCAAAAGCGACAGGTCTGGGGGCAGCCCCAGCATTTT. It encodes CASSQKRQVWGQPQHF.

The V call is TRBV5-5, the J call TRBJ2-1; maybe TRBD2 (6 bases). The V end was cut by 0 bases, the J end by 10 bases, with 11 bases between. The CDR3 sequence is 13 residues long. Germline CDR1 is SGHKS and CDR2 is YYEKEE (reference sequence). CDR3 in amino acids: CASSLGVEGEQFF. The CDR3 bases are TGTGCCAGCAGCTTGGGGGTGGAGGGCGAGCAGTTCTTC.

The chain recombines TRBV7-6 with TRBJ1-1; 7 bases line up with TRBD1. Germline V gene data show CDR1 as SGHVS and CDR2 as FNYEAQ. This CDR3 has 13 amino acids. V lost 6 bases and J lost 3; bases outside the gene matches: 4. The CDR3 DNA sequence: TGTGCCAGCAGTCAACAGGGGCACACTGAAGCTTTCTTT. Translation: CASSQQGHTEAFF. The full variable domain, with the rest looked up from reference TRBV7-6 and TRBJ1-1, is GAGVSQSPRYKVTKRGQDVALRCDPISGHVSLYWYRQALGQGPEFLTYFNYEAQQDKSGLPNDRFSAERPEGSISTLTIQRTEQRDSAMYRCASSQQGHTEAFFGQGTRLTVV.

This chain links TRBV4-2 with TRBJ2-1, with D possibly matching TRBD1 (5 bases). CDR1 is LGHNA and CDR2 is YNFKEQ in the germline V gene. The ends were cut back, 0 bases at V and 2 bases at J, with 17 bases in the middle. This CDR3 has 18 residues. CDR3 coding DNA: TGTGCCAGCAGCCAAGATGGAGTAAGGGGCCCCCCCTACAATGAGCAGTTCTTC. Protein sequence: CASSQDGVRGPPYNEQFF.

The CDR3 protein is CASSYLLAGVGSAQYF. Written as DNA, the CDR3 is TGTGCCAGCAGTTACCTCCTAGCGGGAGTCGGTTCGGCGCAGTATTTT. The chain is built from TRBV6-2 or TRBV6-3 and TRBJ2-3; 10 positions agree with TRBD2. After removal of 2 bases from V and 10 bases from J, the junction contained 12 bases not matched to a gene. The CDR3 sequence is 16 residues long. CDR1 is MNHEY and CDR2 is SVGEGT in the germline V gene.

On this clone: Additional DNA sequences in this sample encode the identical CDR3. This chain connects TRBV5-1 to TRBJ1-1; weak D call: TRBD1 (5 bases). Per the germline V gene, CDR1 is SGHRS and CDR2 is YFSETQ. This CDR3 has 14 residues. Trimming shortened V by 0 bases and J by 3 bases, and 9 bases separated the two germline ends. CDR3 DNA sequence: TGCGCCAGCAGCTTGGGTGGAGGGGACACTGAAGCTTTCTTT. This translates into CASSLGGGDTEAFF.

The chain combines TRBV29-1 with TRBJ2-7; 9 bases match TRBD1. The V gene end was trimmed by 3 bases and the J gene end by 6 bases; junction bases not matched to a gene: 6. The CDR3 contains 13 residues. Germline V gene lookup returns CDR1 SQVTM and CDR2 ANQGSEA. The CDR3 DNA reads TGCAGCGTTGATCCGGACAGGGGTGGCGAGCAGTACTTC. Its protein is CSVDPDRGGEQYF.

The J gene is TRBJ2-7, the V gene TRBV7-4; tentatively, D is TRBD2 (6 bases). V was clipped by 2 bases and J by 5 bases, with 16 bases between them. Germline CDR1 SGHVT, CDR2 SQSDAQ. The CDR3 sequence is 15 residues long. The CDR3 region has the DNA TGTGCCAGCAGCTTAAGACGCGGGGAGTCCGACGAGCAGTACTTC. Translated: CASSLRRGESDEQYF. The whole variable domain, remainder taken from reference TRBV7-4 and TRBJ2-7, is GAGVSQSPRYKVAKRGRDVALRCDSISGHVTLYWYRQTLGQGSEVLTYSQSDAQRDKSGRPSGRFSAERPERSVSTLKIQRTEQGDSAVYLCASSLRRGESDEQYFGPGTRLTVT.

The rearrangement joins TRBV18 to TRBJ2-6; 7 positions agree with TRBD1. Germline loops: CDR1 KGHSH, CDR2 LQKENI. J was trimmed by 0 bases and V by 3 bases; bases with no gene match: 5. CDR3 size: 17 residues. Here the CDR3 reads CASSPGTAYSGANVLTF. CDR3 bases: TGTGCCAGCTCACCTGGGACAGCCTACTCTGGGGCCAACGTCCTGACTTTC.

The chain couples TRBV10-3 to TRBJ1-2, with TRBD1 identical over 8 bases. Germline V gene sequence: CDR1 ENHRY, CDR2 SYGVKD. This CDR3 has 16 amino acids. V trimming: 0 bases; J trimming: 8 bases; junction bases outside the gene matches: 11. CDR3 sequence reads: CAISESGQGQRRGYTF. CDR3 in DNA: TGTGCCATCAGTGAGTCAGGACAGGGCCAACGAAGGGGCTACACCTTC.

The chain links TRBV20-1 to TRBJ2-7, with a possible D match to TRBD2 (6 bases). The V and J ends lost 5 bases and 3 bases respectively, with 8 bases between them. CDR1 is DFQATT, CDR2 SNEGSKA, per germline (reference sequence). The CDR3 runs 11 residues. As DNA, the CDR3 is TGCAGTGCTCTAGCGTACTACGAGCAGTACTTC. Translated: CSALAYYEQYF.

This clone showed up just once. V usage is TRBV20-1 and J usage is TRBJ2-1, with no clear D. The germline V gene encodes CDR1 DFQATT and CDR2 SNEGSKA (reference sequence). The CDR3 extends over 11 amino acids. V shed 6 bases and J shed 9 bases, with 12 bases lying between them. CDR3 sequence: CSAAPHREQFF. In DNA, the CDR3 is TGCAGTGCAGCCCCTCACCGTGAGCAGTTCTTC.

The chain recombines TRBV28 with TRBJ1-2, with TRBD1 as a possible D gene (5 bases). Germline lookup yields CDR1 MDHEN and CDR2 SYDVKM. The CDR3 spans 14 residues. Deletions cut 3 bases from V and 4 bases from J, with 12 bases between. CDR3 in amino acids: CASSFGAGGYGYTF. CDR3 in DNA: TGTGCCAGCAGTTTTGGGGCGGGGGGCTATGGCTACACCTTC.

Only a few counts were recorded for this clone. V usage is TRBV7-9 and J usage is TRBJ2-6; perhaps TRBD1 as D (5 bases). Germline lookup yields CDR1 SEHNR and CDR2 FQNEAQ (reference sequence). With 5 bases removed from V and 3 bases from J, the gap between germline ends came to 14 bases. The CDR3 totals 16 residues. The CDR3 loop reads CASSPVGRVGANVLTF. In nucleotides, the CDR3 is TGTGCCAGCAGCCCCGTCGGCAGGGTTGGGGCCAACGTCCTGACTTTC.

This clone has only one observation. The chain recombines TRBV6-6 with TRBJ2-7; 9 bases map to TRBD1. There are 14 residues in the CDR3. CDR1 MNHNY and CDR2 SVGAGI come from the germline V gene (reference sequence). Unmatched junction bases numbered 9, after V lost 7 bases and J lost 5 bases. The CDR3 here is CASKQGASVNEQYF. CDR3 nucleotide sequence: TGTGCCAGCAAACAGGGGGCATCCGTAAACGAGCAGTACTTC.

J is TRBJ2-1 and V is TRBV24-1; TRBD2 matches at 10 bases. V gave up 3 bases and J gave up 0 bases; unmatched junction bases: 16. Germline CDR1 and CDR2: KGHDR and SFDVKD. The CDR3 loop spans 21 amino acids. The CDR3 protein is CATSDPLGWSSGRSSYNEQFF. The CDR3 DNA reads TGTGCCACCAGTGATCCGCTGGGTTGGTCTAGCGGGAGAAGCTCCTACAATGAGCAGTTCTTC.